The entry that follows covers one T cell receptor beta chain sequence. What it recognizes is unknown. From germline, CDR1 is SGHRS and CDR2 YFSETQ. The CDR3 is 15 amino acids. This entry is derived from a study of monozygotic twins with inflammatory bowel disease. Overall study findings and caveats: Among twins, concordant and discordant pairs did not differ in repertoire similarity, possibly from limited power. Among IBD patients, fewer clonotypes were shared with others than among healthy twins, especially with disease activity.

Template-switch reactions added UMIs with a 6-nucleotide sample barcode. TCRdb reanalyzed the 5' RACE reads, giving one entry per CDR3 protein sequence and no DNA. This table holds 200,000 to 250,000 distinct CDR3 sequences. Blood (around 2.5 ml) was collected from every donor individually. The receptor was isolated from a human donor with ulcerative colitis or Crohn's disease, or a healthy co-twin of an affected twin (not recorded which). The rearrangement joins TRBV5-1 to TRBJ2-7; the TCRdb call, TRBD1, lacks DNA for checking. Input material: blood. CDR3 region: CASSAGTGPGREQYF.